The 9 T cell receptor beta chains below were found in one sample sequenced in a study of blood T cells in healthy people across ages. Sample-barcoded 5' priming and a J-beta primer mix drove a second PCR of roughly 7 to 11 cycles. From the 5' RACE reads, TCRdb called clonotypes with MiXCR, one entry per CDR3 protein. Of 600,000 to 850,000 distinct CDR3 sequences listed, around 25% are singletons. These data were likewise used in another study, on T cells of mothers and their children.

Source material: blood. The source is a boy aged 5-17 years in good health.

V gene TRBV20-1 combines with J gene TRBJ1-5; a possible D gene is TRBD1 (5 bases). With 1 base removed from V and 7 bases from J, the gap between germline ends came to 11 bases. CDR1 is DFQATT and CDR2 is SNEGSKA in the germline V gene (reference sequence). The CDR3 runs to 13 residues. CDR3 region: CSARGWGDQPQHF. The CDR3 bases are TGCAGTGCTAGAGGCTGGGGCGACCAGCCCCAGCATTTT.

There are a few counts of this clonotype. This chain links TRBV20-1 with TRBJ2-5; D unresolved. The J call could be wrong; TRBJ2-7 is a better fit for the DNA end. This CDR3 contains 11 residues. The V gene's germline CDR1 is DFQATT and CDR2 SNEGSKA (reference sequence). CDR3 in DNA: TGCAGTGCCCCCACCCCTTACGAGCAGTACTTC. Translating gives CSAPTPYEQYF.

The chain links TRBV24-1 to TRBJ2-5; 14 bases fit TRBD2. CDR3 length equals 18 residues. V was clipped by 6 bases and J by 2 bases; unmatched bases: 10. The germline CDR1 and CDR2 sequences are KGHDR and SFDVKD. CDR3 residues: CATSSPGLAGEGQETQYF. In DNA, the CDR3 is TGTGCCACCAGTTCCCCGGGACTAGCGGGAGAAGGACAAGAGACCCAGTACTTC.

This clonotype was detected only once. The V call is TRBV3-1, the J call TRBJ2-7; D gene unclear. The CDR3 has 16 amino acids. Per the germline V gene, CDR1 is LGHDT and CDR2 is YNNKEL (reference sequence). The germline V and J ends were trimmed by 0 bases and 5 bases, with 17 bases remaining between them. CDR3: CASSQDLGTYVHEQYF. As DNA, the CDR3 is TGTGCCAGCAGCCAAGATTTGGGCACCTACGTCCACGAGCAGTACTTC.

This clonotype was detected a few times. V is TRBV7-9 and J is TRBJ2-7; the D is unclear. The CDR3 loop spans 15 amino acids. Trimming removed 1 base from V and 3 bases from J, with 13 bases in between. Per the germline V gene, CDR1 is SEHNR and CDR2 is FQNEAQ (reference sequence). CDR3 sequence reads: CASSLGLGLVYEQYF. The CDR3 bases are TGTGCCAGCAGCTTAGGCTTAGGGCTTGTCTACGAGCAGTACTTC.

The chain employs TRBV2 and TRBJ2-5, with D unresolved. Near its end, the DNA agrees better with TRBJ2-7, so the J call may be wrong. Per germline, CDR1 SNHLY and CDR2 FYNNEI. The CDR3 has 13 residues. The CDR3 loop is CASKVVSTYEQYF. CDR3 nucleotides: TGTGCCAGCAAGGTGGTTAGTACCTACGAGCAGTACTTC.

The chain uses TRBV20-1 and TRBJ1-5; D not resolved. In germline, CDR1 is DFQATT, CDR2 SNEGSKA (reference sequence). The CDR3 has 13 amino acids. V was clipped by 0 bases and J by 7 bases, with 10 bases between them. The chain's CDR3 is CSARDRESQPQHF. CDR3 in DNA: TGCAGTGCTAGAGATAGGGAGAGCCAGCCCCAGCATTTT.

V and J are TRBV5-6 and TRBJ2-1; D gene unclear. With 1 base removed from V and 8 bases from J, the gap between germline ends came to 10 bases. Per germline, CDR1 SGHDT and CDR2 YYEEEE. CDR3 length equals 13 residues. The CDR3 coding sequence is TGTGCCAGCAGCTTGACGGGCGTCCATGAGCAGTTCTTC. Amino acid sequence: CASSLTGVHEQFF. Drawing the rest from reference TRBV5-6 and TRBJ2-1, the complete variable domain is DAGVTQSPTHLIKTRGQQVTLRCSPKSGHDTVSWYQQALGQGPQFIFQYYEEEERQRGNFPDRFSGHQFPNYSSELNVNALLLGDSALYLCASSLTGVHEQFFGPGTRLTVL.

The V call is TRBV2, the J call TRBJ2-1, with 16 positions matching TRBD2. Germline trimming cut 6 bases from V and 6 bases from J; bases unmatched to any gene: 5. The germline gives CDR1 SNHLY, CDR2 FYNNEI. CDR3 length equals 16 residues. As DNA, the CDR3 is TGTGCCAGCAGCGGGACTAGCGGGAGGGCTTTCAATGAGCAGTTCTTC. Encoded protein: CASSGTSGRAFNEQFF.